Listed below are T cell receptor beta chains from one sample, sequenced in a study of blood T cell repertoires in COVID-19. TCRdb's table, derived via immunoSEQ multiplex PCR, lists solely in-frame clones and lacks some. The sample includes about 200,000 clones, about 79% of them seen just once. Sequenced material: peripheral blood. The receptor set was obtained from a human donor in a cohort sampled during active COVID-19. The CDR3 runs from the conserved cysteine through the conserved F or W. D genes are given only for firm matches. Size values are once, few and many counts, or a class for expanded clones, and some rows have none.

DNA: TGTGCCAGCAGCGGGAGGGACAGGAGTTATGGCTACACCTTC; CDR3: CASSGRDRSYGYTF; D: TRBD1; J: TRBJ1-2; size: -; V: TRBV7-9
DNA: TGTGCCACCAGTGACCAGGTAGGGAGCTCCTACAATGAGCAGTTCTTC; CDR3: CATSDQVGSSYNEQFF; D: -; J: TRBJ2-1; size: -; V: TRBV24-1
DNA: TGCAGCGGCGTCCGGGGATCCCACACTGAAGCTTTCTTT; CDR3: CSGVRGSHTEAFF; D: -; J: TRBJ1-1; size: -; V: TRBV29-1
DNA: TGTGCCTGGAGGACGGGGTATGGCTACACCTTC; CDR3: CAWRTGYGYTF; D: -; J: TRBJ1-2; size: -; V: TRBV30
DNA: TGTGCCAGCAGCTCAAACCGGGACAGGGTGGCAGATACGCAGTATTTT; CDR3: CASSSNRDRVADTQYF; D: TRBD1; J: TRBJ2-3; size: -; V: TRBV7-9
DNA: TGTGCCAGCAGCTTAGCCTCAAGGAGCTCCTATAATTCACCCCTCCACTTT; CDR3: CASSLASRSSYNSPLHF; D: -; J: TRBJ1-6; size: -; V: TRBV7-2
DNA: TGTGCCAGCAGCTTGACTAGCGGGCGGAGCTCCTACGAGCAGTACTTC; CDR3: CASSLTSGRSSYEQYF; D: TRBD2; J: TRBJ2-7; size: few; V: TRBV7-8
DNA: TGTGCCAGCAGCCAAGAGCTAGCGGGTAATTCACCCCTCCACTTT; CDR3: CASSQELAGNSPLHF; D: -; J: TRBJ1-6; size: few; V: TRBV4-2
DNA: TGTGCCAGCAGGATCAGACAGGGGAATACGCAGTATTTT; CDR3: CASRIRQGNTQYF; D: TRBD1; J: TRBJ2-3; size: once; V: TRBV2
DNA: TGTGCCAGCTCACCCCTCGGGGGAGCCCAAGAGACCCAGTACTTC; CDR3: CASSPLGGAQETQYF; D: -; J: TRBJ2-5; size: -; V: TRBV18
DNA: TGTGCCAGCAGCTTAGGCCCGGGAGGGCCCTCCGGGGAGCTGTTTTTT; CDR3: CASSLGPGGPSGELFF; D: TRBD2; J: TRBJ2-2; size: -; V: TRBV13
DNA: TGTGCCAGCAGCGTAGTGTTGGGGCCCGCGAATGAGCAGTTCTTC; CDR3: CASSVVLGPANEQFF; D: -; J: TRBJ2-1; size: -; V: TRBV9
DNA: TGTGCCAGCAGCGTAGACCCGACGCGGGGGCGGGGGTACGAGCAGTACTTC; CDR3: CASSVDPTRGRGYEQYF; D: -; J: TRBJ2-7; size: -; V: TRBV9
DNA: TGTGCCAGCAGTTTAGTAGCGGGAGGCGGGGGAGATACGCAGTATTTT; CDR3: CASSLVAGGGGDTQYF; D: TRBD2; J: TRBJ2-3; size: once; V: TRBV28
DNA: TGCGCCAGCAGCTTGGGACTAGAGTTGTACGAGCAGTACTTC; CDR3: CASSLGLELYEQYF; D: -; J: TRBJ2-7; size: -; V: TRBV5-1
DNA: TGTGCCAGCAGACTCGACAGAACCCGGAACACTGAAGCTTTCTTT; CDR3: CASRLDRTRNTEAFF; D: -; J: TRBJ1-1; size: -; V: TRBV27
DNA: TGTGCCAGCAGTCTCCATCAGGGGGTTCTTGATCAGCCCCAGCATTTT; CDR3: CASSLHQGVLDQPQHF; D: TRBD1; J: TRBJ1-5; size: -; V: TRBV28
DNA: TGTGCCAGCAGCCCGCAGGGGGCGAGTTCACCCCTCCACTTT; CDR3: CASSPQGASSPLHF; D: TRBD1; J: TRBJ1-6; size: -; V: TRBV7-9
DNA: TGTGCCAGCAGCACCCCGCGGATAGGGACAGGGGGCGCGAATGGCGAAAAACTGTTTTTT; CDR3: CASSTPRIGTGGANGEKLFF; D: TRBD1; J: TRBJ1-4; size: -; V: TRBV6-6
DNA: TGTGCCAGCTCACCACCGACAGGTCGATTCAGTGCCCTCTACAATGAGCAGTTCTTC; CDR3: CASSPPTGRFSALYNEQFF; D: -; J: TRBJ2-1; size: -; V: TRBV18
DNA: TGTGCCAGTAGTTTAGCTCGACCGACTAGCGGGAGGTTGGGAGGTGAGCAGTTCTTC; CDR3: CASSLARPTSGRLGGEQFF; D: TRBD2; J: TRBJ2-1; size: -; V: TRBV19
DNA: TGTGCCAGCTGTAGGGCCGCGGCGGGAGTGGGTGAGCAGTACTTC; CDR3: CASCRAAAGVGEQYF; D: TRBD2; J: TRBJ2-7; size: -; V: TRBV11-2
DNA: TGCGCCAGCAGCTTTGGGTGGGAGGAGTACAATGAGCAGTTCTTC; CDR3: CASSFGWEEYNEQFF; D: -; J: TRBJ2-1; size: -; V: TRBV5-1
DNA: TGCGCCAGCAGTGACAGGGCTGGATACGAGCAGTACTTC; CDR3: CASSDRAGYEQYF; D: -; J: TRBJ2-7; size: -; V: TRBV10-2
DNA: TGTGCCAGCACTCTGGACAGGGGGCGTTTCGAGCAGTACTTC; CDR3: CASTLDRGRFEQYF; D: TRBD1; J: TRBJ2-7; size: -; V: TRBV6-6
DNA: TGTGCCAGCTCACAAACCGGGACAGGGACTCATGGCTACACCTTC; CDR3: CASSQTGTGTHGYTF; D: TRBD1; J: TRBJ1-2; size: -; V: TRBV18
DNA: TGCGCCAGCAGCTTAGACGGGAACTATGGCTACACCTTC; CDR3: CASSLDGNYGYTF; D: -; J: TRBJ1-2; size: -; V: TRBV5-1
DNA: TGTGCCAGCAGTGACCCGTCAGGCCGCCGAGACCGTAGAGCATCGGGCAATCAGCCCCAGCATTTT; CDR3: CASSDPSGRRDRRASGNQPQHF; D: -; J: TRBJ1-5; size: -; V: TRBV2
DNA: TGTGCCAGCAGAGACAGGGCGGGGGGGACTGAAGCTTTCTTT; CDR3: CASRDRAGGTEAFF; D: TRBD1; J: TRBJ1-1; size: -; V: TRBV19
DNA: TGTGCCAGCTCACCATTCAGAGAGACCCAGTACTTC; CDR3: CASSPFRETQYF; D: -; J: TRBJ2-5; size: -; V: TRBV18
DNA: TGTGCCAGCAGCTTAGTGGGAGGACTGCAAGAGACCCAGTACTTC; CDR3: CASSLVGGLQETQYF; D: -; J: TRBJ2-5; size: few; V: TRBV7-2
DNA: TGTGCCAGCAGTCCCCCGACTAGCGGGATCTACAATGAGCAGTTCTTC; CDR3: CASSPPTSGIYNEQFF; D: TRBD2; J: TRBJ2-1; size: -; V: TRBV27
DNA: TGTGCCAGCACTGAACTAGAGACTAGCGGGAGGGCTGGTGAGCAGTTCTTC; CDR3: CASTELETSGRAGEQFF; D: TRBD2; J: TRBJ2-1; size: many; V: TRBV25-1